This T cell receptor beta chain was retrieved from a study of T cell changes during pregnancy in multiple sclerosis. TCRdb's copy holds only in-frame clones and misses some; the assay was immunoSEQ multiplex PCR. This table has about 84,000 clones, around 94% appearing once. CDR1 SGHVS and CDR2 FQNEAQ come from the germline V gene. The V gene lost 5 bases and the J gene lost 4 bases, with 12 bases spanning the gap. The CDR3 sequence is 13 residues long. This specimen was peripheral blood, taken in the second trimester of pregnancy. The chain is built from TRBV7-8 and TRBJ2-7; a possible D gene is TRBD2 (5 bases). The receptor was isolated from a female donor in good health, enrolled as a control in a pregnancy study. This CDR3 reads CASSQLAGYEQYF. CDR3 DNA: TGTGCCAGCAGCCAGCTAGCCGGTTACGAGCAGTACTTC.